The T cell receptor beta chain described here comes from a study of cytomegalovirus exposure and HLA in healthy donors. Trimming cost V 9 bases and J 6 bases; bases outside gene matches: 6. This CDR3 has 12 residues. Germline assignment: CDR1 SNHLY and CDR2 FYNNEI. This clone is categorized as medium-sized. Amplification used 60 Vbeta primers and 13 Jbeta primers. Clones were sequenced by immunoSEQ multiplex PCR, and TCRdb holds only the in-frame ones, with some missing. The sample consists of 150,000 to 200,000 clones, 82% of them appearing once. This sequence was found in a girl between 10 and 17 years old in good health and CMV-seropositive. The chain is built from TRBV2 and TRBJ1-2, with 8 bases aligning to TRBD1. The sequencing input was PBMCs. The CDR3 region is CARNRGNNGYTF. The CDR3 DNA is TGTGCCAGGAACAGGGGGAATAATGGCTACACCTTC.